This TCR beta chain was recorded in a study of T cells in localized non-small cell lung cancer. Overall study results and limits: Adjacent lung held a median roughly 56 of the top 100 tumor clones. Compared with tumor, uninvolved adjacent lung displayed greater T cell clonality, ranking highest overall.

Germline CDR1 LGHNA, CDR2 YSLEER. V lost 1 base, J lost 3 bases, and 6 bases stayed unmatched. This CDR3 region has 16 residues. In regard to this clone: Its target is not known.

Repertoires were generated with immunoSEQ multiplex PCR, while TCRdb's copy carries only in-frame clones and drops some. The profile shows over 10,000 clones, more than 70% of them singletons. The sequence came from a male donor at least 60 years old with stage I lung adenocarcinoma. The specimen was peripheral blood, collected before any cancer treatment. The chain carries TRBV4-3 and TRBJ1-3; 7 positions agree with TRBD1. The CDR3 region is CASSQAQGDGGNTIYF. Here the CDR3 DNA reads TGCGCCAGCAGCCAAGCTCAGGGGGATGGTGGAAACACCATATATTTT.